A single count supports the clone carrying this TCR beta chain. Its matching antigen is unknown. This sample is part of a study of cytomegalovirus exposure and HLA in healthy donors. Notes on the study in general: Reportedly, diagnosis of cytomegalovirus status by the classifier showed high specificity and sensitivity. The likely origin of a cluster of highly shared sequence variants was a sequencing artifact.

This CDR3 comprises 13 residues. V lost 3 bases, J lost 4 bases, and 2 bases stayed unmatched. CDR1 is SEHNR, CDR2 FQNEAQ, per germline (reference sequence). The PCR employed 60 Vbeta primers together with 13 Jbeta primers. The data were produced by immunoSEQ multiplex PCR, yet TCRdb's version contains in-frame clones alone and is incomplete. The sample contains approximately 160,000 clones, 75% to 90% of which appear only once. This receptor was obtained from a human donor in good health. This chain links TRBV7-9 with TRBJ1-1, with 7 bases identical to TRBD1. The source material was PBMCs. The CDR3 loop is CASSLGQLTEAFF. For the CDR3, the DNA is TGTGCCAGCAGCTTGGGACAGCTCACTGAAGCTTTCTTT.